Listed below are T cell receptor beta chains from one sample, sequenced in a study of shared clonotypes between healthy human individuals. Repertoires were generated with immunoSEQ multiplex PCR, while TCRdb's copy carries only in-frame clones and drops some. Of roughly 650,000 clones in the sample, more than 95% are singletons; the top ten hold 0.057%. Sequenced: naive CD4+ T cells sorted from blood. The receptors were gathered from a woman in her twenties or thirties in good health. CDR3s include the opening cysteine and the closing phenylalanine or tryptophan. A D gene is named only where the DNA matches it firmly. Clone size appears in some rows only: once, few, many, or a class for an expanded clone.

.,TRBV7-9,TRBD1,TRBJ1-1,TGTGCTACACAGGGGGTGAGCACTGAAGCTTTCTTT,CATQGVSTEAFF
.,TRBV14,.,TRBJ2-3,TGTGCCAGCAGCCAAGTGGCCGGCACAGATACGCAGTATTTT,CASSQVAGTDTQYF
.,TRBV19,TRBD2,TRBJ2-1,TGTGCCAGTAGTACGAGCGGGAGGGGGCTTCACAATGAGCAGTTCTTC,CASSTSGRGLHNEQFF
.,TRBV5-5,TRBD1,TRBJ1-4,TGTGCCAGCAGCTTGGGGACAGGGAATGAAAAACTGTTTTTT,CASSLGTGNEKLFF
.,TRBV5-8,TRBD2,TRBJ2-2,TGTGCCAGCGGACGACTAGCGGCCTACACCGGGGAGCTGTTTTTT,CASGRLAAYTGELFF
.,TRBV29-1,TRBD1,TRBJ2-7,TGCAGCTTTGGGACAGGGACCTCCTACGAGCAGTACTTC,CSFGTGTSYEQYF
.,TRBV2,.,TRBJ2-2,TGTGCCAGCAGCCGAAGCGCCTCTGGGAGCGGAGGGAACACCGGGGAGCTGTTTTTT,CASSRSASGSGGNTGELFF
once,TRBV5-8,.,TRBJ2-3,TGTGCCAGCTCTGCCCGGGTTGTGGCGCAGTATTTT,CASSARVVAQYF
.,TRBV19,.,TRBJ2-3,TGTGCCAGTAGTATCGGGAGTACAGATACGCAGTATTTT,CASSIGSTDTQYF
.,TRBV27,.,TRBJ2-5,TGTGCCAGCAGTAGGGGTGAGACCCAGTACTTC,CASSRGETQYF
.,TRBV28,TRBD1,TRBJ1-1,TGTGCCAGCAGGCAGGGGGCCTGGGGCACTGAAGCTTTCTTT,CASRQGAWGTEAFF
.,TRBV2,.,TRBJ1-3,TGTGCCAGCCAGGTAGAGGGCTACAGCAACACCATATATTTT,CASQVEGYSNTIYF
.,TRBV27,.,TRBJ1-2,TGTGCCAGCAGTTTACGGGGAACCGGGACAACCCTCTATGGCTACACCTTC,CASSLRGTGTTLYGYTF
.,TRBV7-6,TRBD2,TRBJ2-5,TGTGCCAGCAGCTTTCGTCGTGAGACTAGCGTGGAGACCCAGTACTTC,CASSFRRETSVETQYF
.,TRBV5-4,.,TRBJ1-4,TGTGCCAGCAGCTTGGGGGGTGGAGAAGAAAAACTGTTTTTT,CASSLGGGEEKLFF
.,TRBV5-4,.,TRBJ2-1,TGTGCCAGCAGCCTAGCAAGGACTCGGTCCTACAATGAGCAGTTCTTC,CASSLARTRSYNEQFF
few,TRBV19,.,TRBJ2-1,TGTGCCAGTACCTCTAGCCCTGGCGGCAATGAGCAGTTCTTC,CASTSSPGGNEQFF